This T cell receptor (beta chain) was documented in a study of beta chain features in type 1 diabetes. Expressed TCRB transcripts got sequenced, as all isolated RNA was reverse transcribed. The repertoire was sequenced with immunoSEQ multiplex PCR; TCRdb's copy has only in-frame clones and lacks some. The sample consists of around 100,000 clones, 28% of them appearing once. Study-wide results and caveats: There were fewer insertions and more deletions at the VDJ junctions of type 1 diabetes patients. Shorter TCRB CDR3s, moderately but significantly so, marked every one of the four CD4+ subsets in Type 1 diabetes patients.

As regards this clone: Its specificity is unknown.

Using CD45RO/CCR7/CD25/CD127/CD95/CD27, CD4+ naive, central memory, regulatory and stem cell-like memory cells were sorted. Purity above 98% was achieved in all sorted populations. The sample consisted of central memory CD4+ T cells from blood. The clonotype was recovered from a young woman with type 1 diabetes.

CDR3 DNA: TGTGCCAGCAGTGACTGGCCTAGCGGGAACACAGATACGCAGTATTTT. Encoded protein: CASSDWPSGNTDTQYF. This chain uses TRBV9 with TRBJ2-3, with TRBD2 identical over 9 bases. The CDR3 loop spans 16 amino acids. In germline, CDR1 is SGDLS, CDR2 YYNGEE. Losses at the gene ends were 5 bases for V and 2 bases for J; bases not matched to a gene: 9.